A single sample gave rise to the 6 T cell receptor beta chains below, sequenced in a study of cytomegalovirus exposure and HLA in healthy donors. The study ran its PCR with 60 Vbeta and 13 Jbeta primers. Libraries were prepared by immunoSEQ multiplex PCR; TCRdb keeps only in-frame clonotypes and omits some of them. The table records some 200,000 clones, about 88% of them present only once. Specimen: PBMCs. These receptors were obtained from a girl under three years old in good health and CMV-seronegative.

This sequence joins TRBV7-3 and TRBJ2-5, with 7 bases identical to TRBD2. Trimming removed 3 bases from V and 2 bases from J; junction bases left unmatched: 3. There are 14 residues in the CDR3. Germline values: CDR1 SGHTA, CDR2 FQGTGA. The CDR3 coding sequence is TGTGCCAGCAGCTTGAGCGGGGCTCAAGAGACCCAGTACTTC. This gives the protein CASSLSGAQETQYF.

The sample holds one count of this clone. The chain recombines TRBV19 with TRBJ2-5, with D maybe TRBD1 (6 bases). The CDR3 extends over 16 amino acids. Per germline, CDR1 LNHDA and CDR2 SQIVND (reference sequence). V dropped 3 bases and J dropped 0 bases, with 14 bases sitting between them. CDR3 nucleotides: TGTGCCAGTAGTATTAGGCCAGGGGCGGACCAAGAGACCCAGTACTTC. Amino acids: CASSIRPGADQETQYF. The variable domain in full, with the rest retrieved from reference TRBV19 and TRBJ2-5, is DGGITQSPKYLFRKEGQNVTLSCEQNLNHDAMYWYRQDPGQGLRLIYYSQIVNDFQKGDIAEGYSVSREKKESFPLTVTSAQKNPTAFYLCASSIRPGADQETQYFGPGTRLLVL.

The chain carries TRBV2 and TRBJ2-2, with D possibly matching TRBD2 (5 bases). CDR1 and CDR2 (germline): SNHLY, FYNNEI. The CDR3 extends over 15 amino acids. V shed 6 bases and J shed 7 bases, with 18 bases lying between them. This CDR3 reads CASSLAGSSRGELFF. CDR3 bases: TGTGCCAGCAGCCTTGCGGGTTCCTCCCGCGGGGAGCTGTTTTTT. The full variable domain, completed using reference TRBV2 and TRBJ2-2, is EPEVTQTPSHQVTQMGQEVILRCVPISNHLYFYWYRQILGQKVEFLVSFYNNEISEKSEIFDDQFSVERPDGSNFTLKIRSTKLEDSAMYFCASSLAGSSRGELFFGEGSRLTVL.

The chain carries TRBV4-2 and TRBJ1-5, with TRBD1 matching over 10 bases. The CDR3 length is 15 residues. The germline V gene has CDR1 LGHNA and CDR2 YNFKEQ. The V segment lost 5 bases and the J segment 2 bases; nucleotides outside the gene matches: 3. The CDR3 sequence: CASSYGQGGNQPQHF. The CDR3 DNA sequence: TGTGCCAGCAGCTACGGACAGGGGGGCAATCAGCCCCAGCATTTT.

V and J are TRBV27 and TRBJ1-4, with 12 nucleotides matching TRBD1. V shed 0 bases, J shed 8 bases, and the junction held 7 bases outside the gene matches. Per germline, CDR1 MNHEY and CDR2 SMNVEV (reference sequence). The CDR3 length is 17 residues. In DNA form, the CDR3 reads TGTGCCAGCAGTTTATCCCTCCCCGGGACAGGGGGCGAAAAACTGTTTTTT. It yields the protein CASSLSLPGTGGEKLFF.

This chain's CDR3 is CASSKGASSDTQYF. DNA of the CDR3: TGCGCCAGCAGCAAAGGGGCCTCATCAGATACGCAGTATTTT. This chain joins TRBV5-1 and TRBJ2-3, with D maybe TRBD1 (5 bases). Germline-derived CDR1 and CDR2 are SGHRS and YFSETQ. This CDR3 is 14 amino acids long. Between the trimmed V and J ends, which lost 4 bases and 4 bases, there was a span of 13 bases.